Shown below are 9 T cell receptor beta chains from a single sample sequenced in a study of T cells after yellow fever vaccination. TCRdb itself ran the 5' RACE reads through MiXCR, one entry per CDR3 protein. Seen here are 68,000 or so distinct CDR3 sequences, 6.5% observed once, and the top ten hold more than 35%. Sequenced material: CD8+ T cells sorted from PBMCs, taken around 45 days after the first yellow fever vaccination. Receptors were obtained from a man aged 18-30 years who received the YFV17D yellow fever vaccine.

In its sample, this clonotype was seen many times. The chain couples TRBV7-8 to TRBJ1-1; the match to TRBD1 covers 9 bases. The germline gives CDR1 SGHVS, CDR2 FQNEAQ. The CDR3 extends over 15 amino acids. V shed 0 bases, J shed 7 bases, and the junction held 6 bases outside the gene matches. The CDR3 DNA reads as TGTGCCAGCAGCTTAGCCGCAACAGGGGGCAGTGAAGCTTTCTTT. Amino acids: CASSLAATGGSEAFF. Full variable domain (outside the CDR3, taken from reference TRBV7-8 and TRBJ1-1): GAGVSQSPRYKVAKRGQDVALRCDPISGHVSLFWYQQALGQGPEFLTYFQNEAQLDKSGLPSDRFFAERPEGSVSTLKIQRTQQEDSAVYLCASSLAATGGSEAFFGQGTRLTVV.

This clonotype appeared many times. The CDR3 loop reads CSARDLKGFNQPQHF. CDR3 DNA: TGCAGTGCTAGAGACTTAAAAGGGTTCAATCAGCCCCAGCATTTT. The V and J genes are TRBV20-1 and TRBJ1-5; D call uncertain. CDR3 length: 15 residues. The germline CDR1 and CDR2 sequences are DFQATT and SNEGSKA (reference sequence). V gave up 0 bases and J gave up 3 bases, with 12 bases separating them.

This clonotype has a count of ten or more. This chain links TRBV11-3 with TRBJ2-2; D is unresolved. CDR3 length equals 12 residues. Germline V gives CDR1 SGHNT, CDR2 YENEEA. Trimming cost V 8 bases and J 6 bases, with 10 bases left between them. CDR3 protein: CASSWVAGELFF. DNA of the CDR3: TGTGCCAGCTCCTGGGTTGCCGGGGAGCTGTTTTTT.

The chain links TRBV27 to TRBJ1-2; no reliable D call. This CDR3 has 13 residues. Germline V gene sequence: CDR1 MNHEY, CDR2 SMNVEV (reference sequence). Trimming took 3 bases from V and 4 from J, leaving 9 bases between them. CDR3 coding DNA: TGTGCCAGCAGTTTTGGGGAGCGCTATGGCTACACCTTC. Translated, it gives CASSFGERYGYTF.

The table lists this clonotype with a few counts. V gene TRBV5-1 combines with J gene TRBJ2-2; no reliable D call. V lost 0 bases and J lost 2, with 14 bases in between. The CDR3 has 17 residues. CDR1 and CDR2 from the germline V gene are SGHRS and YFSETQ. The CDR3 sequence: CASSLGPSIPNTGELFF. DNA of the CDR3: TGCGCCAGCAGCTTGGGGCCGTCGATACCTAACACCGGGGAGCTGTTTTTT.

This chain uses TRBV7-6 with TRBJ2-3, with 12 bases aligning to TRBD2. V dropped 4 bases and J dropped 5; count of bases not matched to a gene: 13. CDR1 is SGHVS and CDR2 is FNYEAQ in the germline V gene. This CDR3 region has 18 residues. DNA of the CDR3: TGTGCCAGCAGCTCGCTTCTCCTAGCGGGGGGGCCGGGAGATACGCAGTATTTT. Translated: CASSSLLLAGGPGDTQYF.

This clonotype was counted at least ten times. The V call is TRBV4-1, the J call TRBJ2-5; the match to TRBD2 covers 11 bases. Germline assignment: CDR1 MGHRA and CDR2 YSYEKL. V was pared by 4 bases and J by 2 bases, with 3 bases of the junction left unmatched. The CDR3 covers 15 residues. The DNA for the CDR3 is TGCGCCAGCAGCCTCGGGACTAGCGGACAAGAGACCCAGTACTTC. Its translation is CASSLGTSGQETQYF.

This clonotype showed up many times. V usage is TRBV29-1 and J usage is TRBJ2-1, with TRBD1 as a possible D gene (5 bases). Germline loops: CDR1 SQVTM, CDR2 ANQGSEA. The CDR3 has 15 residues. Trimming stripped 5 bases from V and 0 bases from J, with 14 bases between. The DNA of the CDR3 is TGCAGCGTTAAGGGGAAGCCTGACTCCTACAATGAGCAGTTCTTC. Translated: CSVKGKPDSYNEQFF.

This clonotype occurred a few times. This chain uses TRBV29-1 with TRBJ2-1; 9 bases match TRBD2. The V gene's germline CDR1 is SQVTM and CDR2 ANQGSEA. The trim removed 0 bases at V and 0 bases at J, leaving 12 bases unmatched. The CDR3 sequence is 19 residues long. The chain's CDR3 is CSVEDRDSGGGSSYNEQFF. CDR3 sequence (DNA): TGCAGCGTTGAAGATCGGGATAGCGGGGGCGGGAGCTCCTACAATGAGCAGTTCTTC.